These T cell receptor beta chains were read from a single sample in a study of shared clonotypes between healthy human individuals. TCRdb's table, derived via immunoSEQ multiplex PCR, lists solely in-frame clones and lacks some. The table lists hundreds of thousands of clones, about 96% of them singletons, with less than 0.13% in the top ten. Sequencing was done on a sample of naive CD8+ T cells sorted from blood. Source of these receptors: a young woman in good health. The CDR3 runs from the conserved cysteine through the conserved F or W. D genes are given only for firm matches. Clone sizes are given selectively: once, few, many, or a class where the clone is expanded.

size	V	D	length	J	CDR3	DNA
.	TRBV5-8	TRBD1	15	TRBJ2-7	CASSARTGPGDEQYF	TGTGCCAGCAGCGCCCGGACAGGTCCCGGGGACGAGCAGTACTTC
.	TRBV27	.	11	TRBJ1-1	CASGAIGEAFF	TGTGCCAGCGGGGCTATTGGTGAAGCTTTCTTT
.	TRBV7-2	.	14	TRBJ2-5	CASSSRRNQETQYF	TGTGCCAGCAGCTCCCGCCGAAACCAAGAGACCCAGTACTTC
.	TRBV6-1	.	16	TRBJ2-7	CASSEVASVYSYEQYF	TGTGCCAGCAGTGAAGTGGCTAGCGTCTACTCCTACGAGCAGTACTTC
.	TRBV6-5	.	15	TRBJ2-7	CASSYEGLPGDEQYF	TGTGCCAGCAGTTACGAAGGGCTCCCGGGCGACGAGCAGTACTTC
.	TRBV5-6	.	14	TRBJ1-1	CASSLDALSTEAFF	TGTGCCAGCAGCTTGGACGCCTTAAGCACTGAAGCTTTCTTT
.	TRBV27	.	13	TRBJ2-1	CASGLGAHNEQFF	TGTGCCAGCGGCCTAGGAGCCCACAATGAGCAGTTCTTC
.	TRBV4-1	.	13	TRBJ2-7	CASSQDGGYEQYF	TGCGCCAGCAGCCAAGATGGAGGTTACGAGCAGTACTTC
.	TRBV7-9	TRBD1	15	TRBJ2-7	CASSHRDRGSYEQYF	TGTGCCAGCAGCCACCGGGACAGGGGTTCCTACGAGCAGTACTTC
.	TRBV19	.	12	TRBJ2-1	CASSMGPNEQFF	TGTGCCAGTAGTATGGGCCCTAATGAGCAGTTCTTC
.	TRBV28	TRBD1	14	TRBJ2-2	CASLPDRVNGELFF	TGTGCCAGCCTCCCGGACAGGGTAAACGGGGAGCTGTTTTTT
.	TRBV9	TRBD2	15	TRBJ2-1	CASSGGLAGYNEQFF	TGTGCCAGCAGCGGGGGACTAGCGGGCTACAATGAGCAGTTCTTC
.	TRBV6-1	.	12	TRBJ2-1	CASVARYNEQFF	TGTGCCAGCGTAGCGAGATACAATGAGCAGTTCTTC
.	TRBV10-3	.	14	TRBJ2-7	CAISESSARYEQYF	TGTGCCATCAGTGAGTCTTCTGCCCGGTACGAGCAGTACTTC
once	TRBV9	.	12	TRBJ1-3	CASSGSGNTIYF	TGTGCCAGCAGCGGGAGTGGAAACACCATATATTTT
.	TRBV9	.	13	TRBJ1-1	CASSVEGGQEAFF	TGTGCCAGCAGCGTAGAGGGAGGACAAGAAGCTTTCTTT
.	TRBV27	.	15	TRBJ1-3	CASSLDVRSGNTIYF	TGTGCCAGCAGCCTGGACGTCCGCTCTGGAAACACCATATATTTT